This T cell receptor (beta chain) was found in a study of blood T cell repertoires in COVID-19. The protocol was immunoSEQ multiplex PCR, while the TCRdb copy is restricted to in-frame clones and leaves out a portion. The sample yields 85,000 to 100,000 clones, about two thirds seen once. The germline CDR1 and CDR2 sequences are MGHRA and YSYEKL. Unmatched junction bases numbered 11, after V lost 1 base and J lost 4 bases. The CDR3 is 17 residues long. The sequencing sample was made of peripheral blood. V usage is TRBV4-1 and J usage is TRBJ2-7; TRBD1 matches 9 bases. The TCR was taken from a woman aged 55-75 years in a cohort sampled during active or convalescent COVID-19. CDR3 nucleotide sequence: TGCGCCAGCAGCCAAGTCCACTCACAGGGGGCGTCATACGAGCAGTACTTC. Its protein is CASSQVHSQGASYEQYF.